Below, 21 T cell receptor beta chains from the same sample are listed, as sequenced in a study of T cell repertoires in cytomegalovirus infection. Via MiXCR, TCRdb re-called the reads, giving one row per CDR3 protein. The sample lists about 530,000 distinct CDR3 sequences, about 30% occurring once. The source material was PBMCs. The receptors come from a human donor in good health (CMV status not recorded). Some clones in this sample may be carry-over from other donors' samples.

This clonotype was counted only a few times. The chain employs TRBV6-6 and TRBJ1-5; a possible D gene is TRBD1 (5 bases). CDR1 MNHNY and CDR2 SVGAGI come from the germline V gene (reference sequence). The V end lost 2 bases, the J end lost 7 bases, and 9 bases lay between the germline ends. This CDR3 region has 13 residues. The CDR3 DNA reads TGTGCCAGCAGTTACGGGTGGGACCAGCCCCAGCATTTT. It is translated as CASSYGWDQPQHF.

J is TRBJ1-6 and V is TRBV28; the D gene is possibly TRBD1 (5 bases). V lost 5 bases to trimming and J lost 7 bases, with 15 bases between them. The CDR3 covers 15 residues. Germline V gene lookup returns CDR1 MDHEN and CDR2 SYDVKM. CDR3 region: CASSPQAGGNSPLHF. DNA for the CDR3: TGTGCCAGCAGTCCTCAGGCTGGGGGGAATTCACCCCTCCACTTT.

The chain recombines TRBV7-3 with TRBJ2-1; 9 nucleotides align to TRBD1. Per the germline V gene, CDR1 is SGHTA and CDR2 is FQGTGA. The junction had 13 bases not matched to a gene; V was cut back by 8 bases and J by 14 bases. The CDR3 is made up of 13 amino acids. CDR3 amino acids: CASAPTGGYYEFF. The CDR3 coding sequence is TGTGCCAGCGCCCCGACAGGGGGATATTACGAGTTCTTC.

This chain connects TRBV6-1 to TRBJ2-5, with 7 bases aligning to TRBD2. This CDR3 has 15 amino acids. The ends lost 4 bases at V and 5 bases at J; junction bases unmatched: 10. Germline lookup yields CDR1 MNHNS and CDR2 SASEGT. This chain's CDR3 is CASSAGGRGRETQYF. CDR3 in DNA: TGTGCCAGCAGTGCGGGCGGGAGAGGCCGGGAGACCCAGTACTTC.

The gene calls are TRBV7-2 and TRBJ2-7, with D perhaps assigned TRBD1 or TRBD2 (5 bases each). CDR3 length: 13 amino acids. The V end lost 5 bases, the J end lost 9 bases, and 17 bases lay between the germline ends. Per the germline V gene, CDR1 is SGHTA and CDR2 is FQGNSA. The CDR3 nucleotides are TGTGCCAGCAGCCCCGGGACCTTTAACGTGCAGTACTTC. Translating it yields CASSPGTFNVQYF.

This clonotype was recorded a few times. The chain links TRBV11-2 to TRBJ2-7, with 15 positions matching TRBD2. Looked up from germline, CDR1 is SGHAT and CDR2 is FQNNGV. With V trimmed by 5 bases and J by 3 bases, 5 bases remained unmatched. The CDR3 totals 16 residues. The CDR3 bases are TGTGCCAGCAGCAGACAGGGACTAGCGGGAGGCTACGAGCAGTACTTC. Translation gives CASSRQGLAGGYEQYF.

This clonotype was detected ten times or more. V usage is TRBV19 and J usage is TRBJ1-1; TRBD1 might be the D (6 bases). CDR1 and CDR2 (germline): LNHDA, SQIVND (reference sequence). V shed 10 bases and J shed 1 base, with 16 bases lying between them. The CDR3 extends over 14 amino acids. The CDR3: CATRRTAANTEAFF. The CDR3, as DNA: TGTGCCACCAGAAGGACAGCCGCGAACACTGAAGCTTTCTTT.

There are many counts of this clonotype. V gene TRBV7-2 combines with J gene TRBJ2-5, with D possibly TRBD1 on 6 matching bases. CDR3 length: 16 residues. CDR1 is SGHTA and CDR2 is FQGNSA in the germline V gene. V lost 2 bases to trimming and J lost 4 bases, with 17 bases between them. The CDR3 here is CASSLFKQGVGETQYF. Written as DNA, the CDR3 is TGTGCCAGCAGCTTATTTAAACAGGGAGTCGGAGAGACCCAGTACTTC.

This clonotype was seen a handful of times. The DNA of the CDR3 is TGTGCCAGTGAGCGCGCAACTAATGAAAAACTGTTTTTT. Encoded protein: CASERATNEKLFF. The rearrangement uses TRBV6-2 or TRBV6-3 and TRBJ1-4; no reliable D call. V was shortened by 9 bases and J by 0 bases, with 8 bases between the two germline ends. Per germline, CDR1 MNHEY and CDR2 SVGEGT. The CDR3 is made up of 13 amino acids.

The chain carries TRBV12-3 or TRBV12-4 and TRBJ2-5; D perhaps matches TRBD1 (6 bases). V was trimmed by 2 bases and J by 3 bases, leaving 7 bases between them. The CDR3 has 13 residues. The CDR3 loop is CASSLYREETQYF. CDR3 nucleotides: TGTGCCAGCAGTTTATACAGGGAAGAGACCCAGTACTTC.

The V and J genes are TRBV19 and TRBJ1-1; D gene unclear. Germline-derived CDR1 and CDR2 are LNHDA and SQIVND (reference sequence). V shed 7 bases and J shed 0 bases, with 12 bases lying between them. This CDR3 region has 14 residues. CDR3 loop: CASTPGIVNTEAFF. The CDR3 DNA follows: TGTGCCAGTACCCCCGGGATTGTGAACACTGAAGCTTTCTTT.

There are many counts of this clonotype. The chain joins TRBV7-2 to TRBJ1-2, with unresolved D. This CDR3 region has 13 residues. Germline CDR1 and CDR2: SGHTA and FQGNSA. Trimming took 5 bases from V and 4 from J, leaving 11 bases between them. CDR3 sequence: CASSPGATYGYTF. In DNA, the CDR3 is TGTGCCAGCAGCCCAGGAGCTACCTATGGCTACACCTTC.

The chain uses TRBV5-6 and TRBJ1-2; the D is unclear. Germline assignment: CDR1 SGHDT and CDR2 YYEEEE. V dropped 4 bases and J dropped 5 bases, with 15 bases sitting between them. The CDR3 spans 14 residues. The CDR3 DNA reads as TGTGCCAGCAGCCCGACGACCCTAGGGTATGGCTACACCTTC. Translated, it gives CASSPTTLGYGYTF.

This sequence joins TRBV4-3 and TRBJ1-2, with D uncertain. Germline loops: CDR1 LGHNA, CDR2 YSLEER. Trimming removed 0 bases from V and 5 bases from J, with 13 bases in between. This CDR3 region has 15 residues. The CDR3: CASSQDFPGAYGYTF. The CDR3 DNA reads TGCGCCAGCAGCCAAGATTTTCCGGGAGCTTATGGCTACACCTTC.

The chain links TRBV30 to TRBJ1-2, with D possibly matching TRBD1 (6 bases). Per the germline V gene, CDR1 is GTSNPN and CDR2 is SVGIG (reference sequence). V lost 1 base and J lost 6, with 12 bases in between. The CDR3 is 13 residues long. The CDR3 is CAWSASTGNGYTF. Here the CDR3 DNA reads TGTGCCTGGAGTGCTAGCACAGGGAATGGCTACACCTTC.

V is TRBV6-6 and J is TRBJ2-2, with a tentative D call TRBD1 (6 bases). V lost 6 bases and J lost 6, with 17 bases in between. CDR1 and CDR2 (germline): MNHNY, SVGAGI (reference sequence). The CDR3 spans 15 residues. The DNA of the CDR3 is TGTGCCAGCAGACCATCAGGGGCAGGGCCCGGGGAGCTGTTTTTT. Protein: CASRPSGAGPGELFF.

This clonotype was detected a few times. This chain uses TRBV12-3 or TRBV12-4 with TRBJ1-3; D uncertain. Deletions cut 6 bases from V and 0 bases from J, with 12 bases between. The length of the CDR3 is 15 residues. This chain's CDR3 is CASSTGPSSGNTIYF. CDR3 sequence (DNA): TGTGCCAGCAGCACGGGCCCTAGCTCTGGAAACACCATATATTTT.

This chain connects TRBV6-1 to TRBJ2-1; TRBD2 aligns across 12 bases. The J segment lost 4 bases and the V segment lost 8 bases, leaving 6 bases of the junction unmatched. CDR1 MNHNS and CDR2 SASEGT come from the germline V gene. This CDR3 has 15 residues. CDR3 nucleotides: TGTGCCAGCCTTACCGGGACTAGCGGGTACAATGAGCAGTTCTTC. Encoded protein: CASLTGTSGYNEQFF.

V is TRBV28 and J is TRBJ2-6; 7 bases align to TRBD1. The V gene's germline CDR1 is MDHEN and CDR2 SYDVKM. With V trimmed by 4 bases and J by 1 base, 10 bases remained unmatched. The length of the CDR3 is 18 residues. Here the CDR3 reads CASSSVTGSLSGANVLTF. DNA for the CDR3: TGTGCCAGCAGTTCCGTGACAGGGTCCCTTTCTGGGGCCAACGTCCTGACTTTC.

The chain uses TRBV19 and TRBJ2-7; D possibly matches TRBD1 or TRBD2 (6 bases each). The germline V and J ends were trimmed by 4 bases and 3 bases, with 19 bases remaining between them. Per the germline V gene, CDR1 is LNHDA and CDR2 is SQIVND (reference sequence). The CDR3 has 16 residues. CDR3 region: CASSRLQGLLNYEQYV. The CDR3 nucleotides are TGTGCCAGTAGTAGATTACAGGGACTCCTAAACTACGAGCAGTACGTC.

The rearrangement links TRBV20-1 to TRBJ1-1; 8 positions match TRBD1. The CDR3 runs to 15 residues. V was pared by 0 bases and J by 8 bases, with 11 bases of the junction left unmatched. The germline CDR1 and CDR2 sequences are DFQATT and SNEGSKA (reference sequence). The CDR3 protein is CSARDRGRGMVEAFF. DNA for the CDR3: TGCAGTGCTAGAGACAGGGGGCGCGGAATGGTAGAAGCTTTCTTT.